This TCR beta chain is from a study of T-cell reconstitution after alpha-beta-depleted transplantation in children. Library preparation (for TCRbeta) was performed with unique molecular identifiers. Each CDR3 protein is one row after TCRdb ran MiXCR on the PCR reads. The sample includes approximately 270,000 distinct CDR3 sequences, approximately 24% seen only once; the top ten take around 4.8%. A remark on this clonotype: Its cognate antigen is unknown.

The study, taken as a whole, reports: Fresh T-cell production supplied most of the T-cell counts and diversity seen one year after transplant. The high TCRbeta diversity at day 60 in some patients came from surviving recipient T cells and thymic progenitors. Expanded graft clones, several hundred of them, were reportedly the source of alpha-beta T cells about two months after transplant.

CDR1 MNHNS and CDR2 SASEGT come from the germline V gene. V lost 5 bases, J lost 10 bases, and 18 bases lay in between. The CDR3 spans 15 residues. The source was PBMCs, mostly from graft donor cells, collected 360 days after TCRalphabeta/CD19-depleted stem cell transplant. This clonotype was sampled from a female patient aged 2-9 years who had a stem cell transplant for congenital amegakaryocytic thrombocytopenia, so the T cells may come from the graft donor. The chain recombines TRBV6-1 with TRBJ1-6; possibly TRBD1 for D (5 bases). CDR3: CASSTLGGGESPLHF. The CDR3, as DNA: TGTGCCAGCAGTACCCTGGGCGGGGGGGAATCACCCCTCCACTTT.